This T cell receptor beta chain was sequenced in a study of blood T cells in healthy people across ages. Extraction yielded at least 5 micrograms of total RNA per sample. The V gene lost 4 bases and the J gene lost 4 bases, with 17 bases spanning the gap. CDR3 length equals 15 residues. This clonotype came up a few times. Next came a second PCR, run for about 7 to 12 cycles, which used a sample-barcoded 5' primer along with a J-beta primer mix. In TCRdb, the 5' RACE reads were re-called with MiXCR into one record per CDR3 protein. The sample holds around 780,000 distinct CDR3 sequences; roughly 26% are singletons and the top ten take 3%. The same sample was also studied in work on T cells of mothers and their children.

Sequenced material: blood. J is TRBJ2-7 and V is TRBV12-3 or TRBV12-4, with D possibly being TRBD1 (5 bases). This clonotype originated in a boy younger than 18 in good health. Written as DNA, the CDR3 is TGTGCCAGCAGTTCCAGGACCGTCTACAGGTACGAGCAGTACTTC. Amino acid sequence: CASSSRTVYRYEQYF.